This TCR beta chain is from a study of blood T cell repertoires in COVID-19. Study overall: From T cells, B-cell-depleted T cells, or PBMCs came the material, which was cDNA or gDNA.

V trimming: 8 bases; J trimming: 3 bases; junction bases outside the gene matches: 12. This CDR3 has 15 amino acids. Germline CDR1 reads MNHEY; CDR2 reads SVGAGI. Those who participated ranged in age from about 18 to 89 years and resided in 20 to 25 US areas. Sequenced by immunoSEQ multiplex PCR; TCRdb stores in-frame clones only, minus some. The sample lists some 380,000 clones, roughly 86% occurring once. This chain joins TRBV6-5 and TRBJ2-5; 7 positions match TRBD1. Material: PBMCs or T cells enriched from blood (not recorded which). This receptor was identified in a woman in her forties with acute COVID-19. CDR3 region: CASPIRGRGKETQYF. CDR3 nucleotide sequence: TGTGCCAGCCCAATTCGGGGCAGGGGGAAAGAGACCCAGTACTTC.